These T cell receptor beta chains were read from a single sample in a study of vaccination and CD4 T cells after COVID-19. These receptors have no identified antigens. TCRdb fed the PCR reads into MiXCR, producing one record per CDR3 protein. The table lists about 22,000 distinct CDR3 sequences, around half of them singletons. The sample consisted of CD4+ T cells from blood, cultured in vitro. All receptors come from a human donor who had recovered from COVID-19. CDR3s include the opening cysteine and the closing phenylalanine or tryptophan. A D gene is named only where the DNA matches it firmly. Expanded clones are given a class, and other clones once, few, many or no size at all.

>TRBV20-1|few|TRBJ1-3|.
CSARMGQNGNTIYF
TGCAGTGCTAGAATGGGGCAGAATGGAAACACCATATATTTT
>TRBV5-4|.|TRBJ2-7|.
CASSPDRFSYEQYF
TGTGCCAGCAGCCCCGACAGGTTCTCCTACGAGCAGTACTTC
>TRBV2|.|TRBJ2-7|.
CASSQGEPGLGYEQYF
TGTGCCAGCAGCCAGGGGGAACCGGGACTCGGGTACGAGCAGTACTTC
>TRBV2|.|TRBJ2-7|TRBD2
CASSEGLAGEAYF
TGTGCCAGCAGTGAAGGACTAGCGGGAGAGGCGTACTTC
>TRBV6-5|few|TRBJ2-3|.
CASSYRGDTQYF
TGTGCCAGCAGTTACCGGGGAGATACGCAGTATTTT
>TRBV7-9|few|TRBJ2-3|.
CASSWSTSADTQYF
TGTGCCAGCAGCTGGAGTACAAGTGCGGATACGCAGTATTTT
>TRBV7-9|.|TRBJ2-3|.
CASQKDYSTDTQYF
TGTGCCAGCCAAAAAGACTATTCCACAGATACGCAGTATTTT
>TRBV19|.|TRBJ2-7|TRBD2
CASSMSREGRYEQYF
TGTGCCAGTAGTATGAGTCGGGAGGGCCGCTACGAGCAGTACTTC
>TRBV9|.|TRBJ2-3|TRBD2
CASSVVLAGVDTQYF
TGTGCCAGCAGCGTAGTCCTAGCGGGAGTAGATACGCAGTATTTT
>TRBV7-2|few|TRBJ2-7|.
CASTDSYEQYF
TGTGCCAGCACCGACTCCTACGAGCAGTACTTC
>TRBV12-3/TRBV12-4|few|TRBJ1-5|.
CASSKDGNQPQHF
TGTGCCAGCAGTAAGGACGGGAATCAGCCCCAGCATTTT
>TRBV7-9|.|TRBJ1-3|.
CASSRIGSLSGNTIYF
TGTGCCAGCAGCCGCATCGGGTCCCTCTCTGGAAACACCATATATTTT
>TRBV19|few|TRBJ2-2|TRBD2
CASDSGRVNTGELFF
TGTGCCAGTGATAGCGGGAGGGTGAACACCGGGGAGCTGTTTTTT
>TRBV15|.|TRBJ2-1|TRBD2
CATSRGDSGSRYEQFF
TGTGCCACCAGCAGAGGTGATAGCGGGAGTAGGTATGAGCAGTTCTTC
>TRBV6-2/TRBV6-3|.|TRBJ2-5|TRBD2
CASSTVSGRGTETQYF
TGTGCCAGCAGCACCGTTAGCGGGAGAGGGACGGAGACCCAGTACTTC
>TRBV20-1|few|TRBJ1-2|.
CSASASPDYGYTF
TGCAGTGCTAGTGCCTCCCCGGACTATGGCTACACCTTC
>TRBV19|few|TRBJ1-5|.
CASTTSLRSNQPQHF
TGTGCCAGTACGACAAGTCTCCGCAGCAATCAGCCCCAGCATTTT
>TRBV24-1|few|TRBJ1-5|TRBD1
CATSDKTGFGGQPQHF
TGTGCCACCAGTGATAAGACAGGGTTCGGAGGTCAGCCCCAGCATTTT
>TRBV7-9|.|TRBJ1-2|.
CASSFSPQGRGGYTF
TGTGCCAGCAGCTTCTCCCCCCAGGGGAGAGGAGGCTACACCTTC
>TRBV12-3/TRBV12-4|.|TRBJ1-1|TRBD1
CASSPNPGGTEAFF
TGTGCCAGCAGTCCCAACCCAGGGGGCACTGAAGCTTTCTTT
>TRBV5-4|.|TRBJ1-1|.
CATEGRGGTEAFF
TGTGCCACCGAGGGTAGGGGTGGGACTGAAGCTTTCTTT
>TRBV23-1|.|TRBJ2-3|.
CASTSVADTQYF
TGCGCCAGCACCAGTGTGGCAGATACGCAGTATTTT
>TRBV24-1|.|TRBJ2-5|TRBD1
CATSDDRVQETQYF
TGTGCCACCAGTGATGACAGGGTCCAAGAGACCCAGTACTTC
>TRBV7-2|.|TRBJ2-1|.
CASTGPANREQFF
TGTGCCAGCACGGGGCCCGCCAATCGGGAGCAGTTCTTC
>TRBV11-3|.|TRBJ2-5|.
CASSLGRGEEETQYF
TGTGCCAGCAGCTTAGGTCGGGGAGAGGAGGAGACCCAGTACTTC
>TRBV25-1|once|TRBJ2-5|.
CASSEMGVGRGETQYF
TGTGCCAGCAGTGAAATGGGGGTGGGCAGGGGAGAGACCCAGTACTTC
>TRBV7-8|.|TRBJ1-6|.
CASSLGTPRSSPLHF
TGTGCCAGCAGCTTAGGGACCCCCCGGAGTTCACCCCTCCACTTT
>TRBV6-1|.|TRBJ2-3|TRBD2
CASSRTFPGLAGADTQYF
TGTGCCAGCAGTCGGACATTTCCGGGACTAGCGGGAGCAGATACGCAGTATTTT
>TRBV6-1|.|TRBJ1-1|.
CASSESTPQAFF
TGTGCCAGCAGTGAGAGTACGCCGCAAGCTTTCTTT
>TRBV7-2|.|TRBJ2-3|TRBD2
CASSFPINLAGADTQYF
TGTGCCAGCAGCTTCCCAATAAATCTAGCGGGGGCAGATACGCAGTATTTT
>TRBV12-1|.|TRBJ1-1|.
CASSLNRADTEAFF
TGTGCCAGCAGCTTGAACAGGGCGGACACTGAAGCTTTCTTT
>TRBV6-1|.|TRBJ1-6|.
CASSELGGDSPLHF
TGTGCCAGCAGTGAACTCGGGGGAGATTCACCCCTCCACTTT
>TRBV7-9|.|TRBJ2-7|TRBD2
CASSFRLASNSYEQYF
TGTGCCAGCAGCTTCCGACTAGCCTCGAACTCCTACGAGCAGTACTTC
>TRBV19|.|TRBJ1-6|.
CASSIEPYNSPLHF
TGTGCCAGTAGTATAGAACCTTATAATTCACCCCTCCACTTT
>TRBV20-1|.|TRBJ1-1|TRBD1
CSVRQGGDPLGTEAFF
TGCAGTGTCCGACAGGGCGGTGATCCCTTGGGCACTGAAGCTTTCTTT
>TRBV7-2|.|TRBJ2-5|TRBD1
CASSSGGRGRETQYF
TGTGCCAGCAGCTCAGGGGGCAGGGGGCGAGAGACCCAGTACTTC
>TRBV29-1|.|TRBJ1-4|.
CSARPGATNEKLFF
TGCAGCGCCCGGCCGGGTGCAACTAATGAAAAACTGTTTTTT
>TRBV24-1|few|TRBJ1-5|.
CATSEGSYSNQLQHF
TGTGCCACCAGTGAGGGCTCCTATAGCAATCAGCTCCAGCATTTT
>TRBV7-2|.|TRBJ1-5|TRBD1
CASTPGGQGGQPQHF
TGTGCCAGCACTCCGGGGGGGCAGGGGGGTCAGCCCCAGCATTTT
>TRBV10-3|.|TRBJ2-5|TRBD1
CAISRDRGETQYF
TGTGCCATCAGTAGGGACAGGGGAGAGACCCAGTACTTC
>TRBV20-1|few|TRBJ2-3|TRBD1
CSTGGARSDTQYF
TGCAGTACAGGGGGCGCGAGGTCAGATACGCAGTATTTT
>TRBV5-1|.|TRBJ2-5|.
CASSYGEETQYF
TGCGCCAGCAGCTACGGGGAAGAGACCCAGTACTTC